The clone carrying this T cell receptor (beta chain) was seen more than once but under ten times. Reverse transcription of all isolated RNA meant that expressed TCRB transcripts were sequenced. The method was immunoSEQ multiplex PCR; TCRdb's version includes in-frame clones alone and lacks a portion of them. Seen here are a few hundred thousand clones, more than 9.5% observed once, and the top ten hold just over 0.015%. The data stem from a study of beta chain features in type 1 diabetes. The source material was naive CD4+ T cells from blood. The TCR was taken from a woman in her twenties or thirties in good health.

In DNA, the CDR3 is TGTGCCAGCAGTTTATCGACAGGGGTGGGCACCGGGGAGCTGTTTTTT. It codes for CASSLSTGVGTGELFF. This chain uses TRBV27 with TRBJ2-2; 8 bases map to TRBD1. CDR1 is MNHEY, CDR2 SMNVEV, per germline (reference sequence). The trim removed 0 bases at V and 4 bases at J, leaving 4 bases unmatched. CDR3 length equals 16 residues.